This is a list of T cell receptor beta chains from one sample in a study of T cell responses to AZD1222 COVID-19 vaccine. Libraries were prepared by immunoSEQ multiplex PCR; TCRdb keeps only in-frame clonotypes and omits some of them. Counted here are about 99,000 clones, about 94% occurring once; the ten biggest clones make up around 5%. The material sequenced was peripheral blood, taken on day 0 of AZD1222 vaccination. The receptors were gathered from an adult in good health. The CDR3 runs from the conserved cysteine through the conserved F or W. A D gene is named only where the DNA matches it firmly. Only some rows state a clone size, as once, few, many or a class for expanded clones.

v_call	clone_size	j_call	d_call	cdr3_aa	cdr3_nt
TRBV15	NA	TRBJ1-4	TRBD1	CATSAGTGGRVGEKLFF	TGTGCCACCAGCGCCGGGACAGGGGGTAGAGTAGGTGAAAAACTGTTTTTT
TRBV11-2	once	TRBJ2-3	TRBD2	CASSMTSGSQDTQYF	TGTGCCAGCAGCATGACTAGCGGGAGTCAAGATACGCAGTATTTT
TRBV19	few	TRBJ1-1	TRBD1	CASSSKRRQGRKTEAFF	TGTGCCAGTAGTTCCAAACGGAGACAGGGACGGAAAACTGAAGCTTTCTTT
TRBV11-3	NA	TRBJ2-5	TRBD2	CASSLRTSPTQETQYF	TGTGCCAGCAGCTTAAGGACTAGCCCTACGCAAGAGACCCAGTACTTC
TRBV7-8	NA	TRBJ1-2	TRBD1	CASSPWDSVNYGYTF	TGTGCCAGCAGCCCATGGGACAGCGTAAACTATGGCTACACCTTC
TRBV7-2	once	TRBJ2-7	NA	CASSVRSSGNLNSYEQYF	TGTGCCAGCAGCGTCCGGTCCTCAGGGAACCTCAACTCCTACGAGCAGTACTTC
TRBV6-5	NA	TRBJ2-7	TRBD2	CATFRLARLYEQYF	TGTGCCACCTTCAGACTAGCGCGTCTCTACGAGCAGTACTTC
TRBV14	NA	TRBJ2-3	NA	CASSQDPQPGADTQYF	TGTGCCAGCAGCCAAGATCCCCAACCAGGGGCAGATACGCAGTATTTT
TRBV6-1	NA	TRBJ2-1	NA	CASRPAGGRYEQFF	TGTGCCAGCAGACCCGCCGGTGGGCGGTATGAGCAGTTCTTC
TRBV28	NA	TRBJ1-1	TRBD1	CASSSGQAPEAFF	TGTGCCAGCAGTTCGGGACAGGCTCCTGAAGCTTTCTTT
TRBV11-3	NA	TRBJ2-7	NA	CASSRHREQYF	TGTGCCAGCAGCCGACATCGAGAGCAGTACTTC
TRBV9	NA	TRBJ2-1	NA	CASSVTDNEQFF	TGTGCCAGCAGCGTGACGGACAATGAGCAGTTCTTC
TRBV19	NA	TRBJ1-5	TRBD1	CASSILDRGRGNQPQHF	TGTGCCAGTAGTATATTGGACAGGGGGCGAGGCAATCAGCCCCAGCATTTT
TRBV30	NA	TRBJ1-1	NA	CAWSYVGTEAFF	TGTGCCTGGAGTTATGTGGGCACTGAAGCTTTCTTT
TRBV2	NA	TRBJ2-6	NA	CASSVRSGANVLTF	TGTGCCAGCAGTGTCCGCTCTGGGGCCAACGTCCTGACTTTC
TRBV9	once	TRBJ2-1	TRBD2	CASSRAGGGNEQFF	TGTGCCAGCAGCCGAGCAGGCGGGGGGAATGAGCAGTTCTTC
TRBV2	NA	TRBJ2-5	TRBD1	CASRDRAVQETQYF	TGTGCCAGCAGGGACAGGGCCGTTCAAGAGACCCAGTACTTC
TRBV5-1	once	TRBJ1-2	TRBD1	CASSPGTEGYGYTF	TGCGCCAGCAGCCCCGGGACAGAAGGGTATGGCTACACCTTC
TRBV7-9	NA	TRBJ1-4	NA	CASSLFGQGLEKLFF	TGTGCCAGCAGCTTATTTGGGCAGGGACTCGAAAAACTGTTTTTT
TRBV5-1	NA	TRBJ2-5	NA	CASSLNPGEETQYF	TGCGCCAGCAGCTTGAATCCAGGGGAAGAGACCCAGTACTTC
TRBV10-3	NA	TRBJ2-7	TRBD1	CAISRQGAYEQYF	TGTGCCATCTCGCGACAGGGTGCCTACGAGCAGTACTTC
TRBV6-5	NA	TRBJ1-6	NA	CASRSSYNSPLHF	TGTGCCAGCAGGAGCTCCTATAATTCACCCCTCCACTTT
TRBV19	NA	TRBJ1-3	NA	CASSILNTIYF	TGTGCCAGTAGTATTCTAAACACCATATATTTT